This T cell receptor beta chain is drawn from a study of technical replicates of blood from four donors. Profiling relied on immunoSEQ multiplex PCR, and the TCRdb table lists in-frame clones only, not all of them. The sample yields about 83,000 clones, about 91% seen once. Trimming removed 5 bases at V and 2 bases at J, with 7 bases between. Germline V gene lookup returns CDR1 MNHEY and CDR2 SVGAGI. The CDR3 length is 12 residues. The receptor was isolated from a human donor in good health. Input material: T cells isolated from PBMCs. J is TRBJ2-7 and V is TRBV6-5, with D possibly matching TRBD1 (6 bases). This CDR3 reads CASSQGPYEQYF. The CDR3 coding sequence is TGTGCCAGCAGTCAGGGGCCCTACGAGCAGTACTTC.